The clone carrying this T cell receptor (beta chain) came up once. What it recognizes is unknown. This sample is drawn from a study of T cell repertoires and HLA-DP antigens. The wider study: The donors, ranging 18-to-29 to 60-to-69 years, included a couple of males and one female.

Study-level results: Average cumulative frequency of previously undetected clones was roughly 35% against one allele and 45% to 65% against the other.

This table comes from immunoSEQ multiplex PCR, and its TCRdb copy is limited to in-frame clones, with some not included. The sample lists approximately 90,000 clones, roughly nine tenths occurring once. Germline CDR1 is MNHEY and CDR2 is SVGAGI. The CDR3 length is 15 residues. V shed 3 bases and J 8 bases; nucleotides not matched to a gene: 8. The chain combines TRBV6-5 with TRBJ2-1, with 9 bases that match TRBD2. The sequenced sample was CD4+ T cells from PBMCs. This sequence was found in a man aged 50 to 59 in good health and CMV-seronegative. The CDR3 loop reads CASSYLAGPQDEQFF. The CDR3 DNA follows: TGTGCCAGCAGTTATCTAGCGGGACCCCAAGATGAGCAGTTCTTC.